The rows below give T cell receptor beta chains drawn from one sample of a study of sequential checkpoint blockade in melanoma. Here immunoSEQ multiplex PCR was the method, and the copy in TCRdb shows in-frame clones only, minus some. This sample has 12,000 or so clones, with 82% found just once. Sequenced here: CD8+ T cells sorted from blood (inferred from file names), sampled from a patient given nivolumab and ipilimumab in sequence. All receptors come from a human donor with melanoma. The CDR3 runs from the conserved cysteine through the conserved F or W. Each record gives: clone size, J gene, D gene, V gene, CDR3 DNA, CDR3 protein. A D gene is named only where the DNA matches it firmly. Size is omitted from some rows. Given values are once, few, many or a class for expanded clones.

abundance: -; j_gene: TRBJ2-6; d_gene: TRBD2; v_gene: TRBV2; CDR3nt: TGTGCCAGCAGAGTAGGACTAGCGGACGACTCTGGGGCCAACGTCCTGACTTTC; CDR3aa: CASRVGLADDSGANVLTF
abundance: -; j_gene: TRBJ2-1; d_gene: TRBD2; v_gene: TRBV27; CDR3nt: TGTGCCAGCAGTTTCGAGACTAGCGGGAAGGATCAGAAGTTCTTC; CDR3aa: CASSFETSGKDQKFF
abundance: -; j_gene: TRBJ2-7; d_gene: TRBD1; v_gene: TRBV5-4; CDR3nt: TGTGCCAGCAGCATTGGACAGGGAGCTTTGGAGCAGTACTTC; CDR3aa: CASSIGQGALEQYF
abundance: -; j_gene: TRBJ2-7; d_gene: -; v_gene: TRBV5-6; CDR3nt: TGTGCCAGCACAAGGGGATATAACCCTTACGAGCAGTACTTC; CDR3aa: CASTRGYNPYEQYF
abundance: -; j_gene: TRBJ1-1; d_gene: TRBD1; v_gene: TRBV5-1; CDR3nt: TGCGCCAGCAAACAGGGGGCTGAAGCTTTCTTT; CDR3aa: CASKQGAEAFF
abundance: large; j_gene: TRBJ2-1; d_gene: TRBD2; v_gene: TRBV6-4; CDR3nt: TGTGCCAGCAGTGACTCGCTAGCGGGAGCCAATGAGCAGTTCTTC; CDR3aa: CASSDSLAGANEQFF
abundance: -; j_gene: TRBJ1-5; d_gene: TRBD1; v_gene: TRBV19; CDR3nt: TGTGCCAGTAGAGGGACAGGGTGGGTTAGCAATCAGCCCCAGCATTTT; CDR3aa: CASRGTGWVSNQPQHF
abundance: -; j_gene: TRBJ2-5; d_gene: TRBD2; v_gene: TRBV5-1; CDR3nt: TGCGCCAGCAGCTTGACCAGCGGGGGTGAGACCCAGTACTTC; CDR3aa: CASSLTSGGETQYF
abundance: -; j_gene: TRBJ2-3; d_gene: -; v_gene: TRBV7-2; CDR3nt: TGTGCCAGCAGCTATGGTAAGCGAAGATCAGATACGCAGTATTTT; CDR3aa: CASSYGKRRSDTQYF
abundance: -; j_gene: TRBJ1-4; d_gene: -; v_gene: TRBV5-4; CDR3nt: TGTGCCAGCAGCCTGGCGGGATATAATGAAAAACTGTTTTTT; CDR3aa: CASSLAGYNEKLFF
abundance: -; j_gene: TRBJ1-3; d_gene: TRBD1; v_gene: TRBV27; CDR3nt: TGTGCCAGCAGTCAACAGGGGCAGTCGGGAAACACCATATATTTT; CDR3aa: CASSQQGQSGNTIYF
abundance: -; j_gene: TRBJ1-5; d_gene: -; v_gene: TRBV6-6; CDR3nt: TGTGCCAGCATCGGGGTAGCTAGCAATCAGCCCCAGCATTTT; CDR3aa: CASIGVASNQPQHF
abundance: -; j_gene: TRBJ1-2; d_gene: -; v_gene: TRBV10-3; CDR3nt: TGTGCCATCAGTGAGCCGGGGTCCTATGGCTACACCTTC; CDR3aa: CAISEPGSYGYTF
abundance: -; j_gene: TRBJ1-2; d_gene: TRBD1; v_gene: TRBV5-1; CDR3nt: TGCGCCAGCAGCTTTGGGACAGGGGTCCTCACGGGGGGCTACACCTTC; CDR3aa: CASSFGTGVLTGGYTF
abundance: -; j_gene: TRBJ2-7; d_gene: -; v_gene: TRBV5-4; CDR3nt: TGTGCCAGCAGCTTGGGGCCGTTCTACGAGCAGTACTTC; CDR3aa: CASSLGPFYEQYF
abundance: -; j_gene: TRBJ2-1; d_gene: TRBD2; v_gene: TRBV14; CDR3nt: TGTGCCAGCAGTCCTGATATAGCGGGAGGACGTGGTGAGCAGTTCTTC; CDR3aa: CASSPDIAGGRGEQFF
abundance: -; j_gene: TRBJ2-5; d_gene: -; v_gene: TRBV6-6; CDR3nt: TGTGCCAGCAGTCCCCGGGACCAAGAGACCCAGTACTTC; CDR3aa: CASSPRDQETQYF
abundance: -; j_gene: TRBJ2-3; d_gene: TRBD2; v_gene: TRBV30; CDR3nt: TGTGCCTGGAGACCTACGTCTTTTAGCGGGGGGTATTTCACAGATACGCAGTATTTT; CDR3aa: CAWRPTSFSGGYFTDTQYF
abundance: -; j_gene: TRBJ2-5; d_gene: -; v_gene: TRBV5-1; CDR3nt: TGCGCCAGCAGCTTGTTGGACAACCAGCAAGAGACCCAGTACTTC; CDR3aa: CASSLLDNQQETQYF
abundance: -; j_gene: TRBJ1-2; d_gene: TRBD1; v_gene: TRBV2; CDR3nt: TGTGCCAGCAGTCGTTCCAGGGGGGACTATGGCTACACCTTC; CDR3aa: CASSRSRGDYGYTF
abundance: -; j_gene: TRBJ2-7; d_gene: TRBD1; v_gene: TRBV5-4; CDR3nt: TGTGCCAGCAGCACCCGGGACAGCTCCTACGAGCAGTACTTC; CDR3aa: CASSTRDSSYEQYF
abundance: -; j_gene: TRBJ1-5; d_gene: TRBD1; v_gene: TRBV19; CDR3nt: TGTGCCAGTAGTGCACCGGGACAGCCGATTCGGGATCAGCCCCAGCATTTT; CDR3aa: CASSAPGQPIRDQPQHF
abundance: -; j_gene: TRBJ1-1; d_gene: -; v_gene: TRBV18; CDR3nt: TGTGCCAGCTCACAGGGAGGGAACACTGAAGCTTTCTTT; CDR3aa: CASSQGGNTEAFF
abundance: -; j_gene: TRBJ1-2; d_gene: -; v_gene: TRBV18; CDR3nt: TGTGCCAGCTCACCCCCAACAGACACTAACTATGGCTACACCTTC; CDR3aa: CASSPPTDTNYGYTF
abundance: few; j_gene: TRBJ2-7; d_gene: TRBD2; v_gene: TRBV19; CDR3nt: TGTGCCAGTAGTATACTAGGCGGGGGGTTCTACGAGCAGTACTTC; CDR3aa: CASSILGGGFYEQYF
abundance: -; j_gene: TRBJ2-1; d_gene: -; v_gene: TRBV5-6; CDR3nt: TGTGCCAGCAGCCTAGCGACCACCGAGCAGTTCTTC; CDR3aa: CASSLATTEQFF
abundance: -; j_gene: TRBJ1-2; d_gene: -; v_gene: TRBV27; CDR3nt: TGTGCCAGCAGCCAACAGGGAGTTCCCTATGGCTACACCTTC; CDR3aa: CASSQQGVPYGYTF
abundance: -; j_gene: TRBJ2-5; d_gene: TRBD1; v_gene: TRBV6-5; CDR3nt: TGTGCCAGCAGTTACTCGGGACAGAGCCAAGAGACCCAGTACTTC; CDR3aa: CASSYSGQSQETQYF
abundance: -; j_gene: TRBJ1-1; d_gene: -; v_gene: TRBV19; CDR3nt: TGTGCCAGTAGTATAGGGGGGGTTAGCACTGAAGCTTTCTTT; CDR3aa: CASSIGGVSTEAFF
abundance: -; j_gene: TRBJ1-1; d_gene: -; v_gene: TRBV5-6; CDR3nt: TGTGCCAGCAGCTTCCGCGGTACTGAAGCTTTCTTT; CDR3aa: CASSFRGTEAFF
abundance: -; j_gene: TRBJ2-1; d_gene: -; v_gene: TRBV7-9; CDR3nt: TGTGCCAGCAGCCACAGGTATGAGCAGTTCTTC; CDR3aa: CASSHRYEQFF
abundance: once; j_gene: TRBJ2-2; d_gene: -; v_gene: TRBV10-2; CDR3nt: TGCGCCAGCAGTGGGGTGGGTCGAGGCACCGGGGAGCTGTTTTTT; CDR3aa: CASSGVGRGTGELFF
abundance: -; j_gene: TRBJ1-2; d_gene: -; v_gene: TRBV5-1; CDR3nt: TGCGCCAGCAGCCCGGGGTCGGACTTCTATGGCTACACCTTC; CDR3aa: CASSPGSDFYGYTF
abundance: once; j_gene: TRBJ2-3; d_gene: -; v_gene: TRBV19; CDR3nt: TGTGCCAGTAGTCCCATCCCGACAGCGCCAGATACGCAGTATTTT; CDR3aa: CASSPIPTAPDTQYF
abundance: once; j_gene: TRBJ2-1; d_gene: -; v_gene: TRBV9; CDR3nt: TGTGCCAGCAGCGTAGTTGCGGGGGCCAACTACAATGAGCAGTTCTTC; CDR3aa: CASSVVAGANYNEQFF
abundance: once; j_gene: TRBJ2-7; d_gene: TRBD1; v_gene: TRBV4-1; CDR3nt: TGCGCCAGCAGCCAATTGGACAGGGCGAGACTAAACTTC; CDR3aa: CASSQLDRARLNF
abundance: -; j_gene: TRBJ1-3; d_gene: -; v_gene: TRBV6-1; CDR3nt: TGTGCCAGCAGTGAATTTGCAGGGTCTGGAAACACCATATATTTT; CDR3aa: CASSEFAGSGNTIYF
abundance: -; j_gene: TRBJ2-7; d_gene: -; v_gene: TRBV13; CDR3nt: TGTGCCAGCAGCTTAGTTGGCGAACTATACGAGCAGTACTTC; CDR3aa: CASSLVGELYEQYF
abundance: -; j_gene: TRBJ2-3; d_gene: -; v_gene: TRBV27; CDR3nt: TGTGCCAGCAGGTACACAGATACGCAGTATTTT; CDR3aa: CASRYTDTQYF
abundance: few; j_gene: TRBJ2-1; d_gene: -; v_gene: TRBV7-9; CDR3nt: TGTGCCAGCAGCTTAAGCGGGTACAATGAGCAGTTCTTC; CDR3aa: CASSLSGYNEQFF